This T cell receptor beta chain was sequenced for a study of T cell responses to AZD1222 COVID-19 vaccine. Overall study context: Second-dose recipients at about 4 or about 12 weeks were treated as one pooled group. Study-wide points: Females made up more of the donors, who were largely white British, and clonal diversity may have come out too low. Spike-specific TCR breadth and depth were elevated following two AZD1222 doses. Close to half of all spike-specific TCRs reportedly target regions of the variants that are unmutated.

On this clone: The antigen remains unidentified.

The CDR3 sequence is 14 residues long. Germline-derived CDR1 and CDR2 are KGHSH and LQKENI. V gave up 3 bases and J gave up 3 bases, with 12 bases separating them. Clones were read by immunoSEQ multiplex PCR, and TCRdb kept only the in-frame ones, dropping some. There are approximately 90,000 clones in the sample; 80% to 90% occur only once, and about 15% lies in the top ten. The clonotype comes from an adult in good health. This chain uses TRBV18 with TRBJ2-7; no clear D. The specimen was peripheral blood, collected on day 0 of AZD1222 vaccination. CDR3 sequence: CASSPLPNFYEQYF. CDR3 bases: TGTGCCAGCTCACCCCTCCCCAACTTCTACGAGCAGTACTTC.